A single sample gave rise to the 32 T cell receptor beta chains below, sequenced in a study of cytomegalovirus exposure and HLA in healthy donors. Researchers ran the PCR with 60 Vbeta and 13 Jbeta primers. TCRdb keeps only in-frame clones here, not all; method: immunoSEQ multiplex PCR. Of more than 80,000 clones listed, about 78% were seen once; the top ten hold about 4%. The sample comprised PBMCs. All receptors come from a woman in her forties in good health and CMV-seropositive.

This rearrangement joins TRBV19 to TRBJ1-2, with 7 bases identical to TRBD1. The CDR3 is 16 amino acids. Germline V gene lookup returns CDR1 LNHDA and CDR2 SQIVND (reference sequence). The V segment lost 5 bases and the J segment 4 bases; nucleotides outside the gene matches: 13. The CDR3 DNA sequence: TGTGCCAGTAGTTACATAACAGGGGTAAGCGGCTATGGCTACACCTTC. This encodes CASSYITGVSGYGYTF.

This chain connects TRBV23-1 to TRBJ2-3, with TRBD2 matching 10 bases. TRBV23-1 is identified as an open reading frame with a role that is uncertain. The V segment lost 0 bases and the J segment 0 bases; nucleotides outside the gene matches: 0. CDR3 length: 16 residues. The CDR3, as DNA: TGCGCCAGCAGTCAATCGACTAGCGGGAGCACAGATACGCAGTATTTT. Translating gives CASSQSTSGSTDTQYF.

V usage is TRBV28 and J usage is TRBJ2-7; D may be TRBD2 (7 bases). Germline CDR1 MDHEN, CDR2 SYDVKM. This CDR3 is built from 14 residues. Trimming left V 5 bases short and J 6 bases short, with 17 bases between. CDR3 sequence: CASSVGGGPGEQYF. In DNA form, the CDR3 reads TGTGCCAGCAGTGTGGGAGGGGGGCCGGGCGAGCAGTACTTC. Variable domain in full (rest from reference TRBV28 and TRBJ2-7): DVKVTQSSRYLVKRTGEKVFLECVQDMDHENMFWYRQDPGLGLRLIYFSYDVKMKEKGDIPEGYSVSREKKERFSLILESASTNQTSMYLCASSVGGGPGEQYFGPGTRLTVT.

This clone was detected only a few times. This chain uses TRBV6-6 with TRBJ2-7; TRBD1 is a possible D gene (5 bases). V was pared by 9 bases and J by 2 bases, with 14 bases between. CDR3 length equals 13 residues. Germline V gene data show CDR1 as MNHNY and CDR2 as SVGAGI (reference sequence). The DNA for the CDR3 is TGTGCCAGTCGCACCCGACAGACCTACGAGCAGTACTTC. Residues: CASRTRQTYEQYF.

This clone appeared a single time. The V call is TRBV6-1, the J call TRBJ2-7; D is ambiguous. Germline lookup yields CDR1 MNHNS and CDR2 SASEGT. V lost 4 bases, J lost 3 bases, and 7 bases lay in between. The CDR3 totals 12 residues. CDR3 residues: CASSVKSYEQYF. CDR3 DNA: TGTGCCAGCAGTGTTAAGAGCTACGAGCAGTACTTC.

This clone appeared once. The J gene is TRBJ2-5, the V gene TRBV7-9, with 9 nucleotides matching TRBD1. J gave up 5 bases and V 5 bases, and 6 bases lay outside the gene matches. This CDR3 is built from 14 residues. Germline loops: CDR1 SEHNR, CDR2 FQNEAQ (reference sequence). In nucleotides, the CDR3 is TGTGCCAGCAGCGCCCGGACAGGGGTCGAGACCCAGTACTTC. It is translated as CASSARTGVETQYF.

V usage is TRBV7-9 and J usage is TRBJ1-1, with a weak D call TRBD1 (5 bases). CDR1 is SEHNR and CDR2 is FQNEAQ in the germline V gene (reference sequence). V gave up 5 bases and J gave up 4 bases, with 17 bases separating them. This CDR3 is 15 amino acids long. The CDR3 spells CASSETGTAATEAFF. Written as DNA, the CDR3 is TGTGCCAGCAGCGAGACCGGGACTGCGGCCACTGAAGCTTTCTTT.

The chain carries TRBV27 and TRBJ2-1, with D possibly TRBD2 on 6 matching bases. Germline values: CDR1 MNHEY, CDR2 SMNVEV (reference sequence). The germline V and J ends were trimmed by 5 bases and 4 bases, with 15 bases remaining between them. This CDR3 comprises 15 residues. The CDR3 sequence: CASSPDYLNYNEQFF. The CDR3 DNA follows: TGTGCCAGCAGTCCGGACTACCTAAATTACAATGAGCAGTTCTTC.

V and J are TRBV10-1 and TRBJ1-3, with D perhaps matching TRBD1 (5 bases). Deletions cut 2 bases from V and 2 bases from J, with 16 bases between. The germline V gene has CDR1 WNHNN and CDR2 SYGVQD (reference sequence). CDR3 length equals 17 residues. The CDR3 DNA reads TGCGCCAGCAGTGAGAGTCCCCGCAGGGTAACTGGAAACACCATATATTTT. This translates into CASSESPRRVTGNTIYF.

This chain uses TRBV5-5 with TRBJ2-2, with 8 bases identical to TRBD1. Germline V lookup: CDR1 SGHKS, CDR2 YYEKEE (reference sequence). This CDR3 is built from 15 residues. The trim removed 2 bases at V and 7 bases at J, leaving 7 bases unmatched. The CDR3 region has the DNA TGTGCCAGCAGCTTAAAGGACAGGGTAGGCGGGGAGCTGTTTTTT. It translates to CASSLKDRVGGELFF.

The chain uses TRBV5-1 and TRBJ1-2; D unclear. Germline V CDR1 and CDR2: SGHRS, YFSETQ. Trimming stripped 0 bases from V and 0 bases from J, with 12 bases between. The CDR3 loop spans 16 amino acids. The CDR3 coding sequence is TGCGCCAGCAGCTTGGGCCGGGGAAACCCTAACTATGGCTACACCTTC. Its translation is CASSLGRGNPNYGYTF.

V usage is TRBV4-1 and J usage is TRBJ1-1; D might be TRBD1 (5 bases). CDR1 is MGHRA, CDR2 YSYEKL, per germline. CDR3 length equals 15 residues. Trimming removed 1 base at V and 6 bases at J, with 15 bases between. CDR3 sequence: CASSQVGQGGPEAFF. The CDR3 coding sequence is TGCGCCAGCAGCCAAGTTGGCCAGGGAGGTCCTGAAGCTTTCTTT.

The chain uses TRBV2 and TRBJ2-1; D is possibly TRBD2 (6 bases). The CDR3 extends over 13 amino acids. V was pared by 3 bases and J by 9 bases, with 12 bases between. Looked up from germline, CDR1 is SNHLY and CDR2 is FYNNEI. The DNA for the CDR3 is TGTGCCAGCAGTGATGACCCCGGGGGTGAGCAGTTCTTC. It codes for CASSDDPGGEQFF.

The rearrangement uses TRBV2 and TRBJ1-1; 8 nucleotides agree with TRBD1. The length of the CDR3 is 14 residues. Germline CDR1 is SNHLY and CDR2 is FYNNEI. The V gene end was trimmed by 5 bases and the J gene end by 5 bases; junction bases not matched to a gene: 7. CDR3 DNA: TGTGCCAGCAGTACCCGGGACAGGAGGACTGAAGCTTTCTTT. It yields the protein CASSTRDRRTEAFF.

V and J are TRBV10-1 and TRBJ1-1; weak D call: TRBD1 (5 bases). Germline CDR1 and CDR2: WNHNN and SYGVQD (reference sequence). The length of the CDR3 is 14 residues. With 8 bases removed from V and 4 bases from J, the gap between germline ends came to 17 bases. The CDR3 DNA reads TGCGCCAGCGGGGGAGGGTGGATTCGCACTGAAGCTTTCTTT. It translates to CASGGGWIRTEAFF.

This chain connects TRBV5-1 to TRBJ1-1; D possibly corresponds to TRBD1 (5 bases). The CDR3 covers 16 residues. V was trimmed by 0 bases and J by 5 bases, leaving 17 bases between them. CDR1 and CDR2 from the germline V gene are SGHRS and YFSETQ. CDR3 sequence reads: CASSLESGYQGTEAFF. The CDR3 DNA is TGCGCCAGCAGCTTGGAGTCAGGCTATCAGGGTACTGAAGCTTTCTTT.

V gene TRBV11-2 combines with J gene TRBJ2-1; 8 bases fit TRBD2. Germline lookup yields CDR1 SGHAT and CDR2 FQNNGV. J was trimmed by 12 bases and V by 1 base; bases with no gene match: 14. This CDR3 is built from 16 residues. CDR3 amino acids: CASSLAGTRGIEGQFF. CDR3 nucleotides: TGTGCCAGCAGCTTAGCCGGGACTAGAGGCATCGAGGGGCAGTTCTTC.

In this sample, this clone turned up a few times. The V call is TRBV5-4, the J call TRBJ2-4, with 9 bases aligning to TRBD2. The CDR3 runs to 17 residues. Germline V CDR1 and CDR2: SGHNT, YYREEE (reference sequence). The V and J ends lost 0 bases and 1 base, in that order; junction bases with no gene match: 5. The CDR3 DNA reads TGTGCCAGCAGCTTGGGCTCTAGCGGGATGGCCAAAAACATTCAGTACTTC. As protein: CASSLGSSGMAKNIQYF.

CDR3 in amino acids: CASRVRLSYEQYF. The CDR3 region has the DNA TGTGCTTCCCGAGTCAGGCTCTCCTACGAGCAGTACTTC. The chain has TRBV30 and TRBJ2-7, with D uncertain. The CDR3 sequence is 13 residues long. Germline V CDR1 and CDR2: GTSNPN, SVGIG (reference sequence).

The CDR3 reads CASNQQTGVGANVLTF. In DNA, the CDR3 is TGCGCCAGCAACCAACAAACAGGGGTTGGGGCCAACGTCCTGACTTTC. The chain uses TRBV5-1 and TRBJ2-6; 7 bases align to TRBD1. Germline trimming cut 6 bases from V and 3 bases from J; bases unmatched to any gene: 9. CDR1 and CDR2 from the germline V gene are SGHRS and YFSETQ. The CDR3 loop spans 16 amino acids.

This chain connects TRBV14 to TRBJ1-6, with 10 bases identical to TRBD1. V lost 5 bases and J lost 9; bases outside the gene matches: 4. The length of the CDR3 is 14 residues. Germline CDR1 is SGHDN and CDR2 is FVKESK. CDR3 in DNA: TGTGCCAGCAGCGCGACAGGGGGCACTTCACCCCTCCACTTT. Protein sequence: CASSATGGTSPLHF.

V usage is TRBV5-1 and J usage is TRBJ2-5; 9 bases align to TRBD2. With 4 bases clipped from V and 2 bases from J, the junction kept 6 bases outside the gene matches. Germline V CDR1 and CDR2: SGHRS, YFSETQ. This CDR3 comprises 15 residues. The CDR3 sequence: CASSPRTSEQETQYF. The CDR3 nucleotides are TGCGCCAGCAGCCCCCGGACTAGCGAGCAAGAGACCCAGTACTTC. The full variable domain, with the rest looked up from reference TRBV5-1 and TRBJ2-5, is KAGVTQTPRYLIKTRGQQVTLSCSPISGHRSVSWYQQTPGQGLQFLFEYFSETQRNKGNFPGRFSGRQFSNSRSEMNVSTLELGDSALYLCASSPRTSEQETQYFGPGTRLLVL.

J is TRBJ1-2 and V is TRBV28; D is undetermined. Trimming took off 6 bases at V and 3 bases at J, with 8 bases between the two ends. Germline-derived CDR1 and CDR2 are MDHEN and SYDVKM. The CDR3 length is 12 residues. CDR3 nucleotide sequence: TGTGCCAGCAGGGGAGGGTACTATGGCTACACCTTC. It yields the protein CASRGGYYGYTF.

The chain joins TRBV7-9 to TRBJ1-3, with TRBD1 identical over 7 bases. This CDR3 is built from 14 residues. V shed 5 bases and J 2 bases; nucleotides not matched to a gene: 3. Germline loops: CDR1 SEHNR, CDR2 FQNEAQ (reference sequence). The CDR3 DNA is TGTGCCAGCAGCCGGACAGGCCCTGGAAACACCATATATTTT. This gives the protein CASSRTGPGNTIYF.

The V and J genes are TRBV11-2 and TRBJ2-7; TRBD2 matches at 8 bases. CDR3 length: 15 amino acids. The J segment lost 6 bases and the V segment lost 1 base, leaving 8 bases of the junction unmatched. CDR1 SGHAT and CDR2 FQNNGV come from the germline V gene. In nucleotides, the CDR3 is TGTGCCAGCAGCTTAGGTTGGGGGGCGGGAGGCGAGCAGTACTTC. The encoded protein is CASSLGWGAGGEQYF.

The chain recombines TRBV9 with TRBJ1-4; 10 bases align to TRBD1. The germline V gene encodes CDR1 SGDLS and CDR2 YYNGEE. The trim removed 3 bases at V and 5 bases at J, leaving 4 bases unmatched. The CDR3 is 15 amino acids. The CDR3 loop reads CASSAGQGVNEKLFF. The DNA for the CDR3 is TGTGCCAGCAGCGCCGGACAGGGGGTCAATGAAAAACTGTTTTTT.

The rearrangement uses TRBV14 and TRBJ2-7, with unresolved D. The CDR3 is 15 amino acids. In germline, CDR1 is SGHDN, CDR2 FVKESK. Between the trimmed V and J ends, which lost 3 bases and 2 bases, there was a span of 14 bases. CDR3 sequence: CASSQASFNTYEQYF. The CDR3 coding sequence is TGTGCCAGCAGCCAGGCCTCTTTTAACACCTACGAGCAGTACTTC.

The V call is TRBV10-3, the J call TRBJ1-2; 7 bases match TRBD1. Germline lookup yields CDR1 ENHRY and CDR2 SYGVKD. There are 14 residues in the CDR3. With 6 bases clipped from V and 4 bases from J, the junction kept 8 bases outside the gene matches. CDR3 nucleotides: TGTGCCATCAGATTACAGGGGAGGAGCTATGGCTACACCTTC. This encodes CAIRLQGRSYGYTF.

To note about this clone: This specimen includes other DNA sequences encoding the same CDR3. J is TRBJ2-7 and V is TRBV6-6, with 10 bases aligning to TRBD1. V dropped 6 bases and J dropped 0; count of bases not matched to a gene: 5. The CDR3 has 15 residues. Germline loops: CDR1 MNHNY, CDR2 SVGAGI (reference sequence). Here the CDR3 reads CASSPGQGYSYEQYF. For the CDR3, the DNA is TGTGCCAGCAGCCCGGGACAGGGGTACTCCTACGAGCAGTACTTC.

This chain uses TRBV19 with TRBJ2-2; 8 bases are shared with TRBD1. There are 15 residues in the CDR3. In germline, CDR1 is LNHDA, CDR2 SQIVND (reference sequence). With 3 bases clipped from V and 4 bases from J, the junction kept 4 bases outside the gene matches. In nucleotides, the CDR3 is TGTGCCAGTAGTATCCCGGACAGGGCCACCGGGGAGCTGTTTTTT. Residues: CASSIPDRATGELFF.

This clone was seen once. This chain uses TRBV18 with TRBJ2-3; 7 nucleotides agree with TRBD1. Germline CDR1 and CDR2: KGHSH and LQKENI. With V trimmed by 4 bases and J by 2 bases, 3 bases remained unmatched. The CDR3 is 14 residues long. The CDR3 DNA is TGTGCCAGCTCACTGACAGGGTACACAGATACGCAGTATTTT. As protein: CASSLTGYTDTQYF. The whole variable domain, remainder taken from reference TRBV18 and TRBJ2-3, is NAGVMQNPRHLVRRRGQEARLRCSPMKGHSHVYWYRQLPEEGLKFMVYLQKENIIDESGMPKERFSAEFPKEGPSILRIQQVVRGDSAAYFCASSLTGYTDTQYFGPGTRLTVL.

This clone came up once. The chain uses TRBV6-1 and TRBJ2-7; D remains unclear. V lost 3 bases, J lost 3 bases, and 12 bases lay in between. This CDR3 has 14 amino acids. CDR1 is MNHNS and CDR2 is SASEGT in the germline V gene. The CDR3 region is CASSEVAGIYEQYF. CDR3 bases: TGTGCCAGCAGTGAGGTAGCCGGAATCTACGAGCAGTACTTC.